Listed below are T cell receptor beta chains from one sample, sequenced in a study of blood T cell repertoires in COVID-19. Libraries were prepared by immunoSEQ multiplex PCR; TCRdb keeps only in-frame clonotypes and omits some of them. Of around 250,000 clones in the sample, roughly 85% were seen once. The sample was peripheral blood. All receptors derive from a man aged 45-65 years with active or convalescent COVID-19. Each CDR3 is given with its conserved first and last residue. A D gene is named only where the DNA matches it firmly. Only some rows state a clone size, as once, few, many or a class for expanded clones.

TGTGCCAGCTATGGCCCCAGGGGAACGTACGATCAGCCCCAGCATTTT	CASYGPRGTYDQPQHF	-	TRBV14	-	TRBJ1-5
TGTGCCAGCAGCTTAGGACGCGGGGAGGATGAGCAGTTCTTC	CASSLGRGEDEQFF	-	TRBV11-2	-	TRBJ2-1
TGTGCCAGCAGTGAATTATCTAGCGGGAGATTACAAGAGACCCAGTACTTC	CASSELSSGRLQETQYF	-	TRBV25-1	TRBD2	TRBJ2-5
TGTGCCAGCAGATTCGGGTCCGAACGGGAGACCCAGTACTTC	CASRFGSERETQYF	-	TRBV2	-	TRBJ2-5
TGCGCCAGCAGCCTCCAGGGATATAATGAAAAACTGTTTTTT	CASSLQGYNEKLFF	few	TRBV4-1	-	TRBJ1-4
TGCGCCAGCAGCCCTTCGGACAGGTCATCCTACAATGAGCAGTTCTTC	CASSPSDRSSYNEQFF	-	TRBV5-1	TRBD1	TRBJ2-1
TGTGCCAGCAGTCCCCTAGCGGCCCGCTCCTACAATGAGCAGTTCTTC	CASSPLAARSYNEQFF	-	TRBV6-7	TRBD2	TRBJ2-1
TGTGCCAGCAGCCCTACTCGTTCCTACGAGCAGTACTTC	CASSPTRSYEQYF	-	TRBV4-2	-	TRBJ2-7
TGCGCCAGCAGCCCTTTCCGTCGCGGTGACACTGAAGCTTTCTTT	CASSPFRRGDTEAFF	-	TRBV4-1	-	TRBJ1-1
TGTGCCAGCAGCCTTTCGGGGACGTGGGGGCGACGCACAGATACGCAGTATTTT	CASSLSGTWGRRTDTQYF	-	TRBV3-1/TRBV3-2	-	TRBJ2-3
TGTGCCAGCAGCTTAGGGCCTAGCGCAGATACGCAGTATTTT	CASSLGPSADTQYF	-	TRBV11-2	-	TRBJ2-3
TGTGCCAGCAGCTCGGGACAGACTAGCACAGATACGCAGTATTTT	CASSSGQTSTDTQYF	-	TRBV7-3	TRBD1	TRBJ2-3
TGTGCCAGCAGTTACAAGGGACTAGCGGGAGGGCCGGAGCTGTTTTTT	CASSYKGLAGGPELFF	-	TRBV6-5	TRBD2	TRBJ2-2
TGCAGTGCCCTGAGCCAAGTTCAGTACTTC	CSALSQVQYF	-	TRBV20-1	-	TRBJ2-4
TGTGCCAGCAGCCGACACGGCCAGTTGAACACTGAAGCTTTCTTT	CASSRHGQLNTEAFF	once	TRBV3-1/TRBV3-2	-	TRBJ1-1
TGTGCCAGCTCACCAGCGTCGGGGGGTCTCAACTATGGCTACACCTTC	CASSPASGGLNYGYTF	few	TRBV18	-	TRBJ1-2
TGTGCCTGGAGTGATTTTAGTCTGAACACTGAAGCTTTCTTT	CAWSDFSLNTEAFF	-	TRBV30	-	TRBJ1-1
TGTGCCAGCCGGACTATAGCGGGAGGGCGAAATGAGCAGTTCTTC	CASRTIAGGRNEQFF	-	TRBV6-5	TRBD2	TRBJ2-1
TGTGCCAGCAGCCTAGGTGGCGGTGAGCAGTTCTTC	CASSLGGGEQFF	-	TRBV7-9	-	TRBJ2-1
TGTGCCAGCAGCTTGGGACCCGGGGGGACCGGGGAGCTGTTTTTT	CASSLGPGGTGELFF	-	TRBV7-9	TRBD2	TRBJ2-2
TGTGCCAGCAGTGATGGGGGGTCACCTAATGAAAAACTGTTTTTT	CASSDGGSPNEKLFF	-	TRBV25-1	-	TRBJ1-4
TGCAGCGTTGAAGGGGGACTCCGCAGCTCCTACAATGAGCAGTTCTTC	CSVEGGLRSSYNEQFF	-	TRBV29-1	-	TRBJ2-1
TGCGCCAGCAGCCAAGGGGGACTAGCCGCCTACGAGCAGTACTTC	CASSQGGLAAYEQYF	-	TRBV4-1	TRBD2	TRBJ2-7
TGCGCCAGCAGCCTAAGGGGCAACCAGCCCCAGCATTTT	CASSLRGNQPQHF	-	TRBV5-1	-	TRBJ1-5
TGTGCCAGCAGCGTTACCACCGGGAGACAAAACATTCAGTACTTC	CASSVTTGRQNIQYF	-	TRBV7-9	-	TRBJ2-4
TGCGCCAGCAGCCAAGATGGACGTGGGAGCGCCTACAATGAGCAGTTCTTC	CASSQDGRGSAYNEQFF	-	TRBV4-1	-	TRBJ2-1
TGTGCCTGGAGTGTAATAGGCGGGTCACCCCTCCACTTT	CAWSVIGGSPLHF	-	TRBV30	-	TRBJ1-6
TGTGCCATCGGACTAGCGGGAGACGAGCAGTACTTC	CAIGLAGDEQYF	once	TRBV10-3	TRBD2	TRBJ2-7
TGTGCCAGCAGCCAAGCCATCCGCGCGGGGAATGAGCAGTTCTTC	CASSQAIRAGNEQFF	-	TRBV4-2	-	TRBJ2-1
TGTGCCAGCAGCTTAGGGCAGGGAAACACAGATACGCAGTATTTT	CASSLGQGNTDTQYF	-	TRBV11-2	-	TRBJ2-3
TGTGCCAGCAGTATCGACAGGGCCCTTCTCTTC	CASSIDRALLF	-	TRBV12-3/TRBV12-4	TRBD1	TRBJ1-2
TGTGCCAGCAGCTCCCCTCAGGGGCTGGATGGCTACACCTTC	CASSSPQGLDGYTF	-	TRBV7-9	-	TRBJ1-2
TGCGCCAGCAGTCGGGCTACAGGGGGCTGGGACACAGAGCAGGGAGCTTTCTTT	CASSRATGGWDTEQGAFF	-	TRBV4-1	TRBD1	TRBJ1-1
TGTGCCAGCAGCCAAGGACTAGTCCCCGGGGAGCTGTTTTTT	CASSQGLVPGELFF	-	TRBV3-1/TRBV3-2	-	TRBJ2-2
TGTGCCAGCAGCGTAGGAGGACTAGCGGGAGGCCTCGAGCAGTACTTC	CASSVGGLAGGLEQYF	-	TRBV5-4	TRBD2	TRBJ2-7
TGTGCCAGCAGCTTAGAGGACAGATTCGCATACACCTTC	CASSLEDRFAYTF	-	TRBV7-9	-	TRBJ1-2
TGTGCCAGCAGTGGCGACGGCGGCAAATACACTGAAGCTTTCTTT	CASSGDGGKYTEAFF	-	TRBV2	-	TRBJ1-1
TGTGCCAGCAGCCCCATGGACAGGGTCTCACCCCTCCACTTT	CASSPMDRVSPLHF	-	TRBV5-6	TRBD1	TRBJ1-6
TGTGCCAGCAGCTGGGACAGGGACGGCTACACCTTC	CASSWDRDGYTF	-	TRBV7-9	TRBD1	TRBJ1-2
TGTGCCAGCAGTTCCGGAGTTGCTACTAATGAAAAACTGTTTTTT	CASSSGVATNEKLFF	-	TRBV6-5	-	TRBJ1-4
TGCGCCAGCAGCCAATCCCGGACAGGCAACGAAGCTTTCTTT	CASSQSRTGNEAFF	-	TRBV4-3	TRBD1	TRBJ1-1
TGTGCCAGCAGCTCCCAACTTGACTACGGACAGGGGGTCTATGGCTACACCTTC	CASSSQLDYGQGVYGYTF	-	TRBV5-4	TRBD1	TRBJ1-2
TGTGCCAGCAGTGAGACAGGGTCTGGAAACACCATATATTTT	CASSETGSGNTIYF	-	TRBV6-1	TRBD1	TRBJ1-3
TGTGCCAGCAGCTTTATGCAGGGGGCTGACACCATATATTTT	CASSFMQGADTIYF	few	TRBV5-4	TRBD1	TRBJ1-3
TGTGCCAGCAGCTTACCCCTAGCTGGGGGGGAGTATTTT	CASSLPLAGGEYF	few	TRBV5-6	TRBD2	TRBJ2-3
TGTGCCAGCACCAAGGGGTGGGGAAACACAGATACGCAGTATTTT	CASTKGWGNTDTQYF	-	TRBV6-5	-	TRBJ2-3